A single sample gave rise to the 16 T cell receptor beta chains below, sequenced in a study of circulating and synovial CD4+ cells in juvenile arthritis. Repertoires were generated with immunoSEQ multiplex PCR, while TCRdb's copy carries only in-frame clones and drops some. The table records about 3,600 clones, approximately 80% of them present only once. Sample: CD4+ T cells from synovial fluid. The receptors derive from a human donor with juvenile idiopathic arthritis.

The chain employs TRBV7-2 and TRBJ2-5; tentatively, D is TRBD1 (5 bases). The CDR3 sequence is 13 residues long. Trimming shortened V by 5 bases and J by 4 bases, and 11 bases separated the two germline ends. Germline V gene sequence: CDR1 SGHTA, CDR2 FQGNSA. DNA of the CDR3: TGTGCCAGCAGCCTCGGACATTTAGAGACCCAGTACTTC. As protein: CASSLGHLETQYF.

J is TRBJ2-3 and V is TRBV14; 9 nucleotides line up with TRBD2. This CDR3 has 17 residues. Germline V gives CDR1 SGHDN, CDR2 FVKESK. J gave up 2 bases and V 0 bases, and 6 bases lay outside the gene matches. This chain's CDR3 is CASSQDRLAGHTDTQYF. Written as DNA, the CDR3 is TGTGCCAGCAGCCAAGATAGGCTAGCGGGACACACAGATACGCAGTATTTT.

The chain joins TRBV18 to TRBJ2-5; D perhaps matches TRBD1 (5 bases). The germline gives CDR1 KGHSH, CDR2 LQKENI. V was pared by 1 base and J by 4 bases, with 10 bases between. This CDR3 spans 14 amino acids. Here the CDR3 reads CASSPQGPRETQYF. The CDR3 DNA reads as TGTGCCAGCTCACCACAGGGGCCCCGAGAGACCCAGTACTTC.

This rearrangement joins TRBV19 to TRBJ1-1, with D uncertain. V was pared by 4 bases and J by 0 bases, with 6 bases between. Germline CDR1 reads LNHDA; CDR2 reads SQIVND (reference sequence). The length of the CDR3 is 13 residues. CDR3 in amino acids: CASSTGLNTEAFF. DNA of the CDR3: TGTGCCAGTAGTACGGGTTTGAACACTGAAGCTTTCTTT.

The J gene is TRBJ2-7, the V gene TRBV5-1; 7 nucleotides align to TRBD2. The germline CDR1 and CDR2 sequences are SGHRS and YFSETQ. V trimming: 4 bases; J trimming: 2 bases; junction bases outside the gene matches: 12. The CDR3 runs to 16 residues. In nucleotides, the CDR3 is TGCGCCAGCAGCAACCTTCTAGCGGCGAGGACCTACGAGCAGTACTTC. Translating it yields CASSNLLAARTYEQYF. Full variable domain (remainder filled in from reference TRBV5-1 and TRBJ2-7): KAGVTQTPRYLIKTRGQQVTLSCSPISGHRSVSWYQQTPGQGLQFLFEYFSETQRNKGNFPGRFSGRQFSNSRSEMNVSTLELGDSALYLCASSNLLAARTYEQYFGPGTRLTVT.

CDR3 amino acids: CASSQGLLSTYEQYF. CDR3 coding DNA: TGCGCCAGCAGCCAAGGACTCCTCTCGACCTACGAGCAGTACTTC. The genes are TRBV4-3 and TRBJ2-7; D remains unclear. The V and J ends lost 1 base and 2 bases respectively, with 12 bases between them. The CDR3 length is 15 residues. Germline loops: CDR1 LGHNA, CDR2 YSLEER.

This chain connects TRBV18 to TRBJ1-1, with D maybe TRBD1 (6 bases). This CDR3 has 12 residues. CDR1 and CDR2 (germline): KGHSH, LQKENI. Trimming cost V 4 bases and J 8 bases, with 11 bases left between them. CDR3 residues: CASSLTGTEAFF. The CDR3, as DNA: TGTGCCAGCTCACTAACCGGGACAGAAGCTTTCTTT.

In this sample, this clone turned up once. The J gene is TRBJ2-1, the V gene TRBV9; 14 nucleotides line up with TRBD2. CDR1 is SGDLS, CDR2 YYNGEE, per germline. J gave up 6 bases and V 0 bases, and 2 bases lay outside the gene matches. This CDR3 has 16 amino acids. CDR3 coding DNA: TGTGCCAGCAGCGTAGACGGACTAGCGGGAGGCAATGAGCAGTTCTTC. Translation gives CASSVDGLAGGNEQFF.

V is TRBV6-6 and J is TRBJ2-3, with 7 positions matching TRBD2. The CDR3 runs to 16 residues. V lost 2 bases, J lost 0 bases, and 5 bases stayed unmatched. The germline V gene encodes CDR1 MNHNY and CDR2 SVGAGI (reference sequence). The CDR3 DNA follows: TGTGCCAGCAGTTACGGAAGACTAGCCAGCACAGATACGCAGTATTTT. Amino acid sequence: CASSYGRLASTDTQYF.

The genes are TRBV5-1 and TRBJ2-3; 7 nucleotides agree with TRBD1. Germline loops: CDR1 SGHRS, CDR2 YFSETQ. Trimming cost V 2 bases and J 7 bases; bases outside gene matches: 4. The CDR3 sequence is 13 residues long. The CDR3 DNA reads as TGCGCCAGCAGCTTTCTACAGGGGAATACGCAGTATTTT. This gives the protein CASSFLQGNTQYF.

Remarks on this clone: Germline and junction disagree at one end, which may indicate a read error. The J gene is TRBJ2-5, the V gene TRBV25-1, with D perhaps assigned TRBD1 or TRBD2 (5 bases each). Near its end, the DNA agrees better with TRBJ2-7, so the J call may be wrong. Per germline, CDR1 MGHDK and CDR2 SYGVNS. The CDR3 runs 14 residues. The CDR3 here is CACSDTGRRDEQYF. DNA for the CDR3: TGTGCCTGCAGTGACACAGGCAGGCGGGACGAGCAGTACTTC.

The V call is TRBV6-4, the J call TRBJ2-1; D perhaps matches TRBD2 (5 bases). Germline lookup yields CDR1 MRHNA and CDR2 SNTAGT. V lost 5 bases to trimming and J lost 11 bases, with 19 bases between them. The CDR3 runs to 14 residues. The CDR3 DNA follows: TGTGCCAGCAGTCCATTCGACGGGCCGGGGAAGCAGTTCTTC. It translates to CASSPFDGPGKQFF.

The chain combines TRBV4-2 with TRBJ1-5, with a weak D call TRBD1 (5 bases). The CDR3 runs to 15 residues. The germline CDR1 and CDR2 sequences are LGHNA and YNFKEQ. Trimming shortened V by 4 bases and J by 3 bases, and 13 bases separated the two germline ends. The CDR3 region has the DNA TGTGCCAGCAGCCCGCGGGGCGCAAACAATCAGCCCCAGCATTTT. Protein: CASSPRGANNQPQHF.

On this clone: Other DNA sequences of this sample code for an identical CDR3. This chain connects TRBV7-3 to TRBJ1-1, with 7 bases lining up with TRBD1. This CDR3 spans 14 amino acids. J was trimmed by 1 base and V by 3 bases; bases with no gene match: 2. Germline assignment: CDR1 SGHTA and CDR2 FQGTGA. CDR3 in amino acids: CASSLGTENTEAFF. The CDR3 DNA is TGTGCCAGCAGCTTGGGGACAGAGAACACTGAAGCTTTCTTT. Complete variable domain (other parts from reference TRBV7-3 and TRBJ1-1): GAGVSQTPSNKVTEKGKYVELRCDPISGHTALYWYRQSLGQGPEFLIYFQGTGAADDSGLPNDRFFAVRPEGSVSTLKIQRTERGDSAVYLCASSLGTENTEAFFGQGTRLTVV.

The chain links TRBV30 to TRBJ2-5; D might be TRBD1 (5 bases). The CDR3 is 13 amino acids. Germline values: CDR1 GTSNPN, CDR2 SVGIG (reference sequence). V gave up 2 bases and J gave up 5 bases, with 12 bases separating them. CDR3 DNA sequence: TGTGCCTGGAGTATAGGGTCAGGGGAGACCCAGTACTTC. Protein: CAWSIGSGETQYF.

This rearrangement joins TRBV25-1 to TRBJ2-2; maybe TRBD1 (5 bases). The CDR3 is made up of 13 amino acids. Trimming shortened V by 6 bases and J by 3 bases, and 8 bases separated the two germline ends. Germline V lookup: CDR1 MGHDK, CDR2 SYGVNS. The CDR3 DNA reads as TGTGCCAGCAGGCGCAGGGACACCGGGGAGCTGTTTTTT. Translating gives CASRRRDTGELFF.